One sample yielded the 9 T cell receptor beta chains listed below, sequenced in a study of CD8 T cells in ankylosing spondylitis. TCRdb used MiXCR to reprocess the 5' RACE reads, holding one entry per CDR3 protein. The table shows some 840,000 distinct CDR3 sequences, with roughly 10% occurring only once. Their cognate antigens are unknown. The study, taken as a whole, reports: One TCR beta motif, made up of under ten highly homologous variants, appeared characteristic of ankylosing spondylitis blood.

The source material was blood, either unsorted or a sorted T cell fraction (not recorded which). The receptors shown here come from a male donor with ankylosing spondylitis.

This chain links TRBV6-5 with TRBJ2-3, with no clear D. The germline gives CDR1 MNHEY, CDR2 SVGAGI. Trimming stripped 4 bases from V and 1 base from J, with 12 bases between. The CDR3 consists of 15 residues. This CDR3 is CASSLLLPGTDTQYF. The CDR3 DNA reads as TGTGCCAGCAGTTTACTACTACCGGGCACAGATACGCAGTATTTT.

This rearrangement joins TRBV7-3 to TRBJ2-1, with D perhaps TRBD2 (5 bases). With 5 bases removed from V and 8 bases from J, the gap between germline ends came to 13 bases. CDR1 and CDR2 from the germline V gene are SGHTA and FQGTGA. The CDR3 loop spans 13 amino acids. CDR3: CASSPRGFYEQFF. The CDR3 region has the DNA TGTGCCAGCAGCCCCCGGGGTTTCTATGAGCAGTTCTTC. The full variable domain, completed using reference TRBV7-3 and TRBJ2-1, is GAGVSQTPSNKVTEKGKYVELRCDPISGHTALYWYRQSLGQGPEFLIYFQGTGAADDSGLPNDRFFAVRPEGSVSTLKIQRTERGDSAVYLCASSPRGFYEQFFGPGTRLTVL.

The V gene is TRBV6-1, the J gene TRBJ1-2; D is ambiguous. The CDR3 spans 16 residues. V lost 1 base, J lost 2 bases, and 14 bases lay in between. Germline assignment: CDR1 MNHNS and CDR2 SASEGT. CDR3 sequence: CASSEVYHPGNYGYTF. CDR3 DNA sequence: TGTGCCAGCAGTGAAGTCTACCACCCGGGGAACTATGGCTACACCTTC.

V and J are TRBV28 and TRBJ2-6; TRBD2 might be the D (6 bases). CDR1 and CDR2 from the germline V gene are MDHEN and SYDVKM. CDR3 length equals 17 residues. The germline V and J ends were trimmed by 5 bases and 0 bases, with 14 bases remaining between them. CDR3 coding DNA: TGTGCCAGCAGTCTTCGGACGACTAGCTCTGGGGCCAACGTCCTGACTTTC. It encodes CASSLRTTSSGANVLTF.

This clonotype was observed many times. This sequence joins TRBV5-1 and TRBJ2-1; tentative D call: TRBD1 (7 bases). V lost 4 bases to trimming and J lost 6 bases, with 17 bases between them. The CDR3 length is 15 residues. The germline V gene has CDR1 SGHRS and CDR2 YFSETQ. CDR3 protein: CASSLTGRSVNEQFF. CDR3 nucleotides: TGCGCCAGCAGCCTGACAGGGAGGTCCGTCAATGAGCAGTTCTTC.

The chain is built from TRBV4-2 and TRBJ2-7, with 7 positions matching TRBD2. Germline V gene lookup returns CDR1 LGHNA and CDR2 YNFKEQ. V was pared by 2 bases and J by 2 bases, with 6 bases of the junction left unmatched. There are 15 residues in the CDR3. The CDR3 coding sequence is TGTGCCAGCAGCCAATTGGCTAGCGGAACCTACGAGCAGTACTTC. The encoded protein is CASSQLASGTYEQYF.

Many counts were recorded for this clonotype. The rearrangement joins TRBV12-3 or TRBV12-4 to TRBJ1-4; D is ambiguous. The V end was cut by 2 bases, the J end by 7 bases, with 11 bases between. The CDR3 runs to 14 residues. The CDR3 protein is CASSLWESGEKLFF. Here the CDR3 DNA reads TGTGCCAGCAGTTTATGGGAGAGTGGTGAAAAACTGTTTTTT.

V usage is TRBV19 and J usage is TRBJ1-1; D is uncertain. The CDR3 runs to 15 residues. CDR1 and CDR2 (germline): LNHDA, SQIVND (reference sequence). Between the trimmed V and J ends, which lost 5 bases and 5 bases, there was a span of 18 bases. CDR3 in amino acids: CASSRRSSGHTEAFF. The DNA of the CDR3 is TGTGCCAGTAGTCGCCGATCTTCGGGCCATACTGAAGCTTTCTTT. Full variable domain (missing parts from reference TRBV19 and TRBJ1-1): DGGITQSPKYLFRKEGQNVTLSCEQNLNHDAMYWYRQDPGQGLRLIYYSQIVNDFQKGDIAEGYSVSREKKESFPLTVTSAQKNPTAFYLCASSRRSSGHTEAFFGQGTRLTVV.

The sample holds many counts of this clonotype. This chain links TRBV11-2 with TRBJ2-1; 7 bases are shared with TRBD2. Germline values: CDR1 SGHAT, CDR2 FQNNGV. The CDR3 loop spans 16 amino acids. Unmatched junction bases numbered 7, after V lost 5 bases and J lost 0 bases. CDR3 residues: CASSPVRGSSYNEQFF. For the CDR3, the DNA is TGTGCCAGCAGCCCAGTGCGCGGGAGCTCCTACAATGAGCAGTTCTTC.